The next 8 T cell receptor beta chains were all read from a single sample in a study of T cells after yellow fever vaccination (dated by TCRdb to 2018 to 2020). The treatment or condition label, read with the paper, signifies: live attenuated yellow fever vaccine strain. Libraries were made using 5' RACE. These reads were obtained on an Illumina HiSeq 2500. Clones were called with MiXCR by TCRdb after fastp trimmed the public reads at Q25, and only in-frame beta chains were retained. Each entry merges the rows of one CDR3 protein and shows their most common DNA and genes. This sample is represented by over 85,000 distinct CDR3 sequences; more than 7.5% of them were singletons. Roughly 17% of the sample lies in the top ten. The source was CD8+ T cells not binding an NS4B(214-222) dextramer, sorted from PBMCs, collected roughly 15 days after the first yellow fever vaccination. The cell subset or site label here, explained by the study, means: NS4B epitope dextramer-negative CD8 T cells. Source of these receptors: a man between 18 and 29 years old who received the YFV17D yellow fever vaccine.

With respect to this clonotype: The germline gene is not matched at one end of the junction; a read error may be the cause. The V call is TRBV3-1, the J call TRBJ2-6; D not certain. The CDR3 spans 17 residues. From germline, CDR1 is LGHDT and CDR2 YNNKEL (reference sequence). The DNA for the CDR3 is TGTGCCAGCACCCAAGAGGTCTTTTCCTCTGGGGCCAACGTCCTGACTTTC. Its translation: CASTQEVFSSGANVLTF.

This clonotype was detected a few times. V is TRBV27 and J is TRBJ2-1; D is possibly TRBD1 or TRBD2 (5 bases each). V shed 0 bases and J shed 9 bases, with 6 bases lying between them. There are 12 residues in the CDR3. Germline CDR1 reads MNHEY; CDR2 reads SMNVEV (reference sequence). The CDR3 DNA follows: TGTGCCAGCAGTTTATCGGGACGTGAGCAGTTCTTC. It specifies CASSLSGREQFF.

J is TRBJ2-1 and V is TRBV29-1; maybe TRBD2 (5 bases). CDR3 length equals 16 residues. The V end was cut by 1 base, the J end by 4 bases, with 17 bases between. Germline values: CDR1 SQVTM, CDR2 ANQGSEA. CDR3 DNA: TGCAGCGTTGAAGCCTTCCTCCGGGGTCATTACAATGAGCAGTTCTTC. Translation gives CSVEAFLRGHYNEQFF.

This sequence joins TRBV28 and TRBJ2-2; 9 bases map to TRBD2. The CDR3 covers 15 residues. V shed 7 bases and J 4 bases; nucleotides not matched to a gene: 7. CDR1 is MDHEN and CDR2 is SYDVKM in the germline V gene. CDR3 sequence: CASMLSGSFTGELFF. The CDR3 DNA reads TGTGCCAGCATGCTTAGCGGGAGCTTCACCGGGGAGCTGTTTTTT.

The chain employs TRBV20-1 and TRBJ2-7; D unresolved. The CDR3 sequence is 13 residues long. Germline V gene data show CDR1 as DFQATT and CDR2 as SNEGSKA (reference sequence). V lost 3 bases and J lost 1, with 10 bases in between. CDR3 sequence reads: CSASGTGSYEQYV. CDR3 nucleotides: TGCAGTGCTAGCGGAACTGGGTCCTACGAGCAGTACGTC.

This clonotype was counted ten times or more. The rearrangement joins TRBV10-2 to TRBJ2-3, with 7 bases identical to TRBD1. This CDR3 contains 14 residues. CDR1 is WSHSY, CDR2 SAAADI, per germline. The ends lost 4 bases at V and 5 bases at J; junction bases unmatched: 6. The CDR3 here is CASSANRGEDTQYF. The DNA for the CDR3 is TGCGCCAGCAGTGCTAACAGGGGAGAAGATACGCAGTATTTT.

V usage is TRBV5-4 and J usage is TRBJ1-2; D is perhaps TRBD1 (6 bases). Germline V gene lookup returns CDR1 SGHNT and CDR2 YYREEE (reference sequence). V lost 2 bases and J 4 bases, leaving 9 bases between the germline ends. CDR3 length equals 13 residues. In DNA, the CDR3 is TGTGCCAGCAGCTTCGGGACACCCTATGGCTACACCTTC. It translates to CASSFGTPYGYTF.

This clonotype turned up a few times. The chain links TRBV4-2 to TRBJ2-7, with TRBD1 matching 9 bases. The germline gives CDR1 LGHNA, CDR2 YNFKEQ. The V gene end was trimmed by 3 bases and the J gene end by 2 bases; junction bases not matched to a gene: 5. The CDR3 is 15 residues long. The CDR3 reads CASSQIGQGTYEQYF. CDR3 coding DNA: TGTGCCAGCAGCCAGATCGGACAGGGGACCTACGAGCAGTACTTC.